These 26 T cell receptor beta chains were all obtained from the same sample, sequenced in a study of T cells in women clearing cervical HPV infection listed by TCRdb under 2018. The library relied on the immunoSEQ multiplex PCR assay. TCRdb re-hosts the immuneACCESS table, in-frame sequences only. Its copies lack some clones; in the studies checked, an unresolved V gene accounts for under half of them, and the cause for the rest is not known. This sample's clone table shows about 25,000 clones. The ten largest clones take up around 3.5% of the sample. The specimen was blood buffy coat. The receptors were gathered from a woman between 18 and 70 years old with a cervical HPV16 infection that either progressed to CIN3+ or cleared (not recorded which).

As concerns this clone: The read halts 3 residues ahead of the CDR3 end, with the missing end drawn from the germline J gene. The chain carries TRBV7-6 and TRBJ1-2, with TRBD1 identical over 8 bases. Germline CDR1 reads SGHVS; CDR2 reads FNYEAQ. The CDR3 spans 15 residues. The junction had 7 bases not matched to a gene; V was cut back by 5 bases and J by 2 bases. CDR3 in amino acids: CASSPYTGGNYGYTF. CDR3 DNA, as far as it was read: TGTGCCAGCAGCCCTTACACAGGGGGAAACTATGGC.

The CDR3 DNA, read in part, is TGTGCCAGCAGCCAATTCACAGATACG. Protein sequence: CASSQFTDT. The CDR3 reads in full as CASSQFTDTQYF. J is TRBJ2-3 and V is TRBV13; D remains ambiguous. The read ends 3 residues before the CDR3 terminus; that terminus is restored from the germline J gene. The CDR3 has 12 residues. V was shortened by 5 bases and J by 2 bases, with 5 bases between the two germline ends. Germline CDR1 and CDR2: PRHDT and FYEKMQ (reference sequence).

Turning to this clone: Read sequence stops 3 residues before the CDR3 end, and the germline J gene provides the missing end. The V gene is TRBV29-1, the J gene TRBJ1-1, with TRBD1 identical over 7 bases. Germline lookup yields CDR1 SQVTM and CDR2 ANQGSEA. The ends lost 6 bases at V and 0 bases at J; junction bases unmatched: 4. The CDR3 spans 13 residues. The CDR3 bases that were read are TGCAGCGTCGCGGGACAGCTGAACACTGAA. Amino acid sequence: CSVAGQLNTE. The whole CDR3 protein reads CSVAGQLNTEAFF.

Comments on this clone: The CDR3 goes on 3 residues after the read ends, and that part is filled in from the germline J gene. The V and J genes are TRBV20-1 and TRBJ1-6; D gene ambiguous. The CDR3 spans 12 residues. Germline loops: CDR1 DFQATT, CDR2 SNEGSKA (reference sequence). CDR3 residues: CSAHGVDEPLHF. The DNA read from the CDR3 is TGCAGTGCTCACGGTGTCGATGAGCCC.

A note on this clone: Read sequence stops 3 residues before the CDR3 end, and the germline J gene provides the missing end. V is TRBV7-2 and J is TRBJ1-1; D is unresolved. The length of the CDR3 is 14 residues. The germline V gene encodes CDR1 SGHTA and CDR2 FQGNSA. The sequenced CDR3 bases are TGTGCCAGCAGCTTAGCGTGGCCCCTGAAGGAA. This translates into CASSLAWPLKE. The full CDR3 reads CASSLAWPLKEAFF.

Of note for this clone: Read data end 3 residues before the CDR3 end; the end is taken from the germline J gene. V is TRBV5-1 and J is TRBJ2-2; 7 bases line up with TRBD1. Germline V gene sequence: CDR1 SGHRS, CDR2 YFSETQ. This CDR3 has 15 amino acids. The sequenced part of the CDR3 DNA is TGCGCCAGCAGCCGCAGCCGGGACAGATTTTCTCCG. It translates to CASSRSRDRFSP. The entire CDR3 protein is CASSRSRDRFSPLFF.

About this clone itself: The read terminates 3 residues before the CDR3 end, so the remaining end is supplied by the germline J gene. The chain couples TRBV6-1 to TRBJ2-5; no definite D call. Trimming took off 1 base at V and 5 bases at J, with 8 bases between the two ends. Germline lookup yields CDR1 MNHNS and CDR2 SASEGT. The CDR3 covers 13 residues. The covered CDR3 bases are TGTGCCAGCAGTGAAGTTTACTTGGAGACC. This gives the protein CASSEVYLET. The entire CDR3 protein reads CASSEVYLETQYF.

As regards this clone: The read gets to within 3 residues of the CDR3 end, and the germline J gene fills in the rest. This chain joins TRBV20-1 and TRBJ2-7; 8 nucleotides line up with TRBD1. V was clipped by 3 bases and J by 3 bases; unmatched bases: 7. Germline V gene lookup returns CDR1 DFQATT and CDR2 SNEGSKA (reference sequence). The length of the CDR3 is 14 residues. CDR3 region: CSASPTGQGYEQYF. The sequenced CDR3 bases are TGCAGTGCTAGTCCAACAGGACAGGGCTACGAG.

Here the CDR3 reads CASSQSGNQPQHF. The DNA read from the CDR3 is TGTGCCAGCAGTCAATCGGGCAATCAGCCC. The chain joins TRBV6-2 or TRBV6-3 to TRBJ1-5; D gene ambiguous. The read ends 3 residues before the CDR3 terminus; that terminus is restored from the germline J gene. This CDR3 has 13 amino acids. The germline V gene has CDR1 MNHEY and CDR2 SVGEGT. The ends were cut back, 5 bases at V and 2 bases at J, with 7 bases in the middle.

Regarding this clone: The read comes to an end 3 residues before the CDR3 does, leaving the germline J gene to fill in the end. The chain uses TRBV20-1 and TRBJ1-4; D ambiguous. Trimming removed 0 bases at V and 4 bases at J, with 9 bases between. Germline loops: CDR1 DFQATT, CDR2 SNEGSKA (reference sequence). The length of the CDR3 is 14 residues. CDR3: CSARDIADNEKLFF. The CDR3 DNA, read in part, is TGCAGTGCTAGAGATATAGCAGATAATGAAAAA.

Worth noting for this clone: The CDR3 extends 3 residues past the end of the read, so its final part is completed from the germline J gene. The rearrangement joins TRBV13 to TRBJ2-7, with 10 bases aligning to TRBD2. The CDR3 is 14 residues long. CDR1 and CDR2 (germline): PRHDT, FYEKMQ (reference sequence). V gave up 6 bases and J gave up 2 bases; unmatched junction bases: 4. The CDR3 DNA, read in part, is TGTGCCAGCAGAACAAGCGGGGGGGCCTACGAG. It is translated as CASRTSGGAYE. The entire CDR3 reads CASRTSGGAYEQYF.

With respect to this clone: The read falls 3 residues short of the CDR3 end, and the missing part is taken from the germline J gene. The chain couples TRBV6-4 to TRBJ2-2; 9 nucleotides line up with TRBD1. The CDR3 has 14 amino acids. Trimming removed 4 bases from V and 3 bases from J; junction bases left unmatched: 0. CDR1 and CDR2 (germline): MRHNA, SNTAGT. CDR3 protein: CASSGQGDTGELFF. The DNA read from the CDR3 is TGTGCCAGCAGTGGACAGGGGGACACCGGGGAG.

Comments on this clone: The observed sequence ends 3 residues before the CDR3 terminus, with the missing tail filled in from the germline J gene. V is TRBV2 and J is TRBJ1-2; D gene ambiguous. CDR3 length equals 16 residues. Germline V CDR1 and CDR2: SNHLY, FYNNEI. CDR3 loop: CASSEAVGVAVEGYTF. The CDR3 DNA, read in part, is TGTGCCAGCAGTGAAGCGGTCGGGGTTGCGGTTGAGGGC.

A remark on this clone: The read terminates 3 residues ahead of where the CDR3 ends, so the germline J gene completes it. The chain uses TRBV7-8 and TRBJ2-3, with 9 bases that match TRBD1. Germline V gene lookup returns CDR1 SGHVS and CDR2 FQNEAQ. The V gene end was trimmed by 5 bases and the J gene end by 5 bases; junction bases not matched to a gene: 11. CDR3 length equals 16 residues. CDR3 in amino acids: CASSQIHRGRRDTQYF. CDR3 DNA, as far as it was read: TGTGCCAGCAGCCAAATCCACAGGGGGCGCAGAGATACG.

Concerning this clone itself: The read ends 3 residues before the CDR3 terminus; that terminus is restored from the germline J gene. This chain connects TRBV5-4 to TRBJ2-2; 7 bases agree with TRBD1. The CDR3 is 16 amino acids. The ends lost 0 bases at V and 5 bases at J; junction bases unmatched: 7. CDR1 and CDR2 from the germline V gene are SGHNT and YYREEE (reference sequence). Incomplete CDR3 DNA: TGTGCCAGCAGCTTGGTCGCGAGACAGGGAACCGGGGAG. The encoded protein is CASSLVARQGTGE. The CDR3 as a whole reads CASSLVARQGTGELFF.

The CDR3 here is CASSINRESSPLHF. The CDR3 bases that were read are TGTGCCAGTAGTATCAACAGGGAGAGTTCACCC. The chain is built from TRBV19 and TRBJ1-6; D is possibly TRBD1 (6 bases). The read stops 3 residues short of the end of the CDR3; the missing end is completed from the germline J gene. The CDR3 has 14 residues. Trimming removed 3 bases from V and 9 bases from J, with 12 bases in between. CDR1 LNHDA and CDR2 SQIVND come from the germline V gene (reference sequence).

Concerning this clone itself: The CDR3 extends 3 residues past the end of the read, so its final part is completed from the germline J gene. J is TRBJ1-2 and V is TRBV19; 8 bases are shared with TRBD1. With V trimmed by 8 bases and J by 6 bases, 8 bases remained unmatched. Per the germline V gene, CDR1 is LNHDA and CDR2 is SQIVND (reference sequence). This CDR3 spans 13 amino acids. The CDR3 bases that were read are TGTGCCAGTCTCAGAGGACAGGGAAATGGC. It translates to CASLRGQGNG. The full CDR3 protein is CASLRGQGNGYTF.

Note on this clone: The read stops 3 residues short of the end of the CDR3; the missing end is completed from the germline J gene. The rearrangement links TRBV13 to TRBJ1-2; 9 nucleotides agree with TRBD1. V lost 3 bases to trimming and J lost 7 bases; unmatched junction nucleotides: 12. Germline lookup yields CDR1 PRHDT and CDR2 FYEKMQ (reference sequence). The length of the CDR3 is 16 residues. The CDR3: CASSLGETGGLSGYTF. The sequenced CDR3 bases are TGTGCCAGCAGCTTGGGGGAGACAGGGGGTTTAAGTGGC.

The CDR3 DNA, read in part, is TGTGCCTGGAGTGCAGGGGGCGCCGAG. It is translated as CAWSAGGAE. Given in full, the CDR3 is CAWSAGGAEQYF. The gene calls are TRBV30 and TRBJ2-7; 8 nucleotides match TRBD1. The read gets to within 3 residues of the CDR3 end, and the germline J gene fills in the rest. CDR1 and CDR2 from the germline V gene are GTSNPN and SVGIG (reference sequence). V lost 1 base and J lost 6; bases outside the gene matches: 2. This CDR3 has 12 amino acids.

Note on this clone: The sequenced fragment ends 3 residues before the CDR3 boundary, so the rest is inferred from the germline J gene. The chain recombines TRBV19 with TRBJ1-5; tentative D call: TRBD1 (6 bases). Trimming pared 7 bases from V and 0 bases from J, leaving 10 bases between. CDR1 and CDR2 from the germline V gene are LNHDA and SQIVND (reference sequence). The CDR3 is made up of 14 amino acids. Partial CDR3 DNA: TGTGCCAGTACCGGGACATATAGCAATCAGCCC. Amino acids: CASTGTYSNQP. The full CDR3 reads CASTGTYSNQPQHF.

As concerns this clone: The read ends 3 residues before the CDR3 terminus; that terminus is restored from the germline J gene. The rearrangement joins TRBV2 to TRBJ2-3, with 9 bases matching TRBD2. The germline CDR1 and CDR2 sequences are SNHLY and FYNNEI. Trimming cost V 2 bases and J 5 bases; bases outside gene matches: 8. This CDR3 region has 16 residues. CDR3 DNA, as far as it was read: TGTGCCAGCAGTGAAAGCTCTGCGGGGGGGTTAGATACG. It yields the protein CASSESSAGGLDT. The full CDR3 protein is CASSESSAGGLDTQYF.

In the case of this clone: The read finishes 3 residues shy of the CDR3 end, and the germline J gene is used to complete it. The rearrangement links TRBV10-3 to TRBJ2-3; maybe TRBD1 (6 bases). CDR3 length: 14 amino acids. Germline assignment: CDR1 ENHRY and CDR2 SYGVKD. This CDR3 reads CAIGGFGVEETQYF. The CDR3 bases that were read are TGTGCCATCGGGGGCTTCGGGGTCGAAGAGACG.

Turning to this clone: The read halts 3 residues ahead of the CDR3 end, with the missing end drawn from the germline J gene. The gene calls are TRBV10-3 and TRBJ1-2; 7 bases fit TRBD1. Trimming at V came to 0 bases and at J to 4 bases, leaving 5 bases not matched to a gene. Germline values: CDR1 ENHRY, CDR2 SYGVKD. CDR3 size: 15 residues. The covered CDR3 bases are TGTGCCATCAGTGAGTCTGGGCAGGGGGTCTATGGC. It is translated as CAISESGQGVYG. The full CDR3 sequence reads CAISESGQGVYGYTF.

The CDR3 is CSANSQRGGGANVLTF. The CDR3 DNA, read in part, is TGCAGTGCAAACTCTCAGCGGGGGGGCGGGGCCAACGTC. The genes are TRBV20-1 and TRBJ2-6; 10 nucleotides match TRBD2. The read stops 3 residues short of the end of the CDR3; the missing end is completed from the germline J gene. The V and J ends lost 6 bases and 4 bases, in that order; junction bases with no gene match: 9. Germline CDR1 and CDR2: DFQATT and SNEGSKA (reference sequence). The CDR3 consists of 16 residues.

Note on this clone: The read halts 3 residues ahead of the CDR3 end, with the missing end drawn from the germline J gene. This chain joins TRBV2 and TRBJ2-7; tentative D call: TRBD1 (6 bases). V lost 7 bases to trimming and J lost 0 bases, with 13 bases between them. CDR1 and CDR2 from the germline V gene are SNHLY and FYNNEI. This CDR3 is built from 14 residues. CDR3 sequence reads: CASKQGPSSYEQYF. The covered CDR3 bases are TGTGCCAGCAAGCAGGGGCCCAGCTCCTACGAG. Based on the CDR3 plus reference TRBV2 and TRBJ2-7, the full variable domain is EPEVTQTPSHQVTQMGQEVILRCVPISNHLYFYWYRQILGQKVEFLVSFYNNEISEKSEIFDDQFSVERPDGSNFTLKIRSTKLEDSAMYFCASKQGPSSYEQYFGPGTRLTVT.

With respect to this clone: From the germline J gene comes the end of the CDR3, since the read stops 3 residues before it. The V and J genes are TRBV19 and TRBJ2-5; 10 bases match TRBD1. V lost 5 bases, J lost 4 bases, and 7 bases stayed unmatched. Germline V gives CDR1 LNHDA, CDR2 SQIVND (reference sequence). This CDR3 spans 15 amino acids. The sequenced CDR3 bases are TGTGCCAGTAGTTACCGGGACAGGGGTTCAGAGACC. The encoded protein is CASSYRDRGSET. In full, the CDR3 reads CASSYRDRGSETQYF.